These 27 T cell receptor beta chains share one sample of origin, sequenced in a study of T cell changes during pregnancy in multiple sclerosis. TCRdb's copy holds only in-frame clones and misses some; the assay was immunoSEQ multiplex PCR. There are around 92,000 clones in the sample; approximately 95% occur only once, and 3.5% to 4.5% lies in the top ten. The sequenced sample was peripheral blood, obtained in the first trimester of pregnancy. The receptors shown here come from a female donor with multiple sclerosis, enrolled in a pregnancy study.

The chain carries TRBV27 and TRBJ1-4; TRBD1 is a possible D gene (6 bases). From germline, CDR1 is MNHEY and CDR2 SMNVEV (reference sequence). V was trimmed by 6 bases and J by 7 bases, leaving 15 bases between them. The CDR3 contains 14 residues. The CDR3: CASSTGFWGEKLFF. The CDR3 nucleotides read TGTGCCAGCAGCACAGGGTTTTGGGGTGAAAAACTGTTTTTT. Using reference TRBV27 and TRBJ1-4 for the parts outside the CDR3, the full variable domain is EAQVTQNPRYLITVTGKKLTVTCSQNMNHEYMSWYRQDPGLGLRQIYYSMNVEVTDKGDVPEGYKVSRKEKRNFPLILESPSPNQTSLYFCASSTGFWGEKLFFGSGTQLSVL.

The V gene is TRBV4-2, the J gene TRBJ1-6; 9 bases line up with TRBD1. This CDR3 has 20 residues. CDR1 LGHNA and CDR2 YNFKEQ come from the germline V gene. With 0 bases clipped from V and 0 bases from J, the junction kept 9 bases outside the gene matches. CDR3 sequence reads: CASSQDGPGTGSSYNSPLHF. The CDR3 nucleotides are TGTGCCAGCAGCCAAGATGGTCCCGGGACAGGGAGCTCCTATAATTCACCCCTCCACTTT.

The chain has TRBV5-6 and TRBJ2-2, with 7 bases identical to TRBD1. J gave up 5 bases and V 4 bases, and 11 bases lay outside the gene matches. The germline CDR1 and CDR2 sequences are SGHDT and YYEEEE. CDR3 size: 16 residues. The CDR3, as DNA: TGTGCCAGCAGCCCGGGACAGAAGGGTGTGACCGGGGAGCTGTTTTTT. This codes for CASSPGQKGVTGELFF. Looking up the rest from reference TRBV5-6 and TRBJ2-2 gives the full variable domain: DAGVTQSPTHLIKTRGQQVTLRCSPKSGHDTVSWYQQALGQGPQFIFQYYEEEERQRGNFPDRFSGHQFPNYSSELNVNALLLGDSALYLCASSPGQKGVTGELFFGEGSRLTVL.

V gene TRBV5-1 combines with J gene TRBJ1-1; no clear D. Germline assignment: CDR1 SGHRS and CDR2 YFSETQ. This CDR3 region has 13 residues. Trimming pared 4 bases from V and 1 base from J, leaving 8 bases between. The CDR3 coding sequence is TGCGCCAGCAGCATTAATTCGAACACTGAAGCTTTCTTT. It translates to CASSINSNTEAFF.

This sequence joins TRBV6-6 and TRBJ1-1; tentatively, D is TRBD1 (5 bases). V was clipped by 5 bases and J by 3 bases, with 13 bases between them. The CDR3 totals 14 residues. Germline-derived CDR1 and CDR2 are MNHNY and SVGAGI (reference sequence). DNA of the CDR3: TGTGCCAGCAGTACTACACCGGGGGACACTGAAGCTTTCTTT. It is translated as CASSTTPGDTEAFF.

CDR3 coding DNA: TGTGCCAGCAGTGACCCGGACAGGCCTTCCTACGAGCAGTACTTC. As protein: CASSDPDRPSYEQYF. The V call is TRBV6-4, the J call TRBJ2-7, with 7 bases matching TRBD1. The CDR3 runs 15 residues. The germline V gene encodes CDR1 MRHNA and CDR2 SNTAGT. V shed 2 bases, J shed 1 base, and the junction held 5 bases outside the gene matches.

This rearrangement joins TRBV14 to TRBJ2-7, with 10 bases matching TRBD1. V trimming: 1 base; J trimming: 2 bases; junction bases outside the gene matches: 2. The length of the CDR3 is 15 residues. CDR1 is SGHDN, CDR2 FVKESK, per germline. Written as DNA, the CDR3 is TGTGCCAGCAGCCAAGTCGGGACAGGGGCCTACGAGCAGTACTTC. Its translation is CASSQVGTGAYEQYF.

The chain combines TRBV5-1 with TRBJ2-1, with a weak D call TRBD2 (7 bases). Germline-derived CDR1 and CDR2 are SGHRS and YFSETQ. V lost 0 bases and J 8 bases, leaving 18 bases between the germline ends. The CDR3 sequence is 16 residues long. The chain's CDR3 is CASSLVFSGEGYEQFF. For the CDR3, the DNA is TGCGCCAGCAGCTTGGTTTTTTCAGGGGAGGGGTATGAGCAGTTCTTC.

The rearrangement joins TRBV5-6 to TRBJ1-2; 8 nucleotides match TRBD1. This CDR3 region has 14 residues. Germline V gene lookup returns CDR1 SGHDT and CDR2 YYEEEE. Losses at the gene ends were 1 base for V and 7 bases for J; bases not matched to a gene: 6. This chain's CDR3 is CASSLLDRESGYTF. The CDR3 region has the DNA TGTGCCAGCAGCTTGTTGGACAGGGAGAGTGGCTACACCTTC.

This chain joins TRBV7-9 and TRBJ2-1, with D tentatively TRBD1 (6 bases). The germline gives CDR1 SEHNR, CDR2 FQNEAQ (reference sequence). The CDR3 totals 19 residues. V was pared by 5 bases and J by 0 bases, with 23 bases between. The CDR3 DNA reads TGTGCCAGCAGCGGCCGGGACACCCCCGAGGGAAGCTCCTACAATGAGCAGTTCTTC. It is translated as CASSGRDTPEGSSYNEQFF.

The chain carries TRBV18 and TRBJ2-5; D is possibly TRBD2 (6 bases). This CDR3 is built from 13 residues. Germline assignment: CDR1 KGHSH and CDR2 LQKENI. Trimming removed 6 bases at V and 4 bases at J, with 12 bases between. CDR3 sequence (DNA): TGTGCCAGCTCCCGCGGGCGGGGAGAGACCCAGTACTTC. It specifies CASSRGRGETQYF.

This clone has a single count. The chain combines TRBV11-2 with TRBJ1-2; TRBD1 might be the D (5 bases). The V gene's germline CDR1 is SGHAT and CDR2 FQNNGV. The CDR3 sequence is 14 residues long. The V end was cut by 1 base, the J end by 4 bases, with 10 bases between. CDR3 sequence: CASSLVQGPYGYTF. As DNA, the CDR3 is TGTGCCAGCAGCTTAGTGCAGGGCCCCTATGGCTACACCTTC. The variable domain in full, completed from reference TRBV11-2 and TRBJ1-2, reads EAGVAQSPRYKIIEKRQSVAFWCNPISGHATLYWYQQILGQGPKLLIQFQNNGVVDDSQLPKDRFSAERLKGVDSTLKIQPAKLEDSAVYLCASSLVQGPYGYTFGSGTRLTVV.

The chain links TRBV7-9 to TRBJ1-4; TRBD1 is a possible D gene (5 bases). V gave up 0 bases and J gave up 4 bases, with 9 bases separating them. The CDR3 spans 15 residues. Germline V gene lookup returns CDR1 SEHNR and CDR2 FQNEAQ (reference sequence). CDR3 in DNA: TGTGCCAGCAGCTTAGCCGACAGCCTTAATGAAAAACTGTTTTTT. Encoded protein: CASSLADSLNEKLFF. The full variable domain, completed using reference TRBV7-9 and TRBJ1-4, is DTGVSQNPRHKITKRGQNVTFRCDPISEHNRLYWYRQTLGQGPEFLTYFQNEAQLEKSRLLSDRFSAERPKGSFSTLEIQRTEQGDSAMYLCASSLADSLNEKLFFGSGTQLSVL.

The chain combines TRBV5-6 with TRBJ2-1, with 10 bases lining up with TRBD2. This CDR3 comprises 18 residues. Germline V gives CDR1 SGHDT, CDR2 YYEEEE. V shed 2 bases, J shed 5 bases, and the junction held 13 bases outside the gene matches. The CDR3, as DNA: TGTGCCAGCAGCTTAAATCTGCTAGCGGGGGTCCCAAACAATGAGCAGTTCTTC. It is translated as CASSLNLLAGVPNNEQFF.

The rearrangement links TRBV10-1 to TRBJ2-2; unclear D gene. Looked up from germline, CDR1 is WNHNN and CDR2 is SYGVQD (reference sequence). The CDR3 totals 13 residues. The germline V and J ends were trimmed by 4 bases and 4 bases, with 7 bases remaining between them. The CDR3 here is CASSVYGTGELFF. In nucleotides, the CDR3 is TGCGCCAGCAGTGTCTATGGCACCGGGGAGCTGTTTTTT.

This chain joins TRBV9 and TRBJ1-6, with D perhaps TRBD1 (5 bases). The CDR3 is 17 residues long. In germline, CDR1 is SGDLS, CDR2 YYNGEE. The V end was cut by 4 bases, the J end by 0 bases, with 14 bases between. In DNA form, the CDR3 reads TGTGCCAGCAGCTCTGGGACTTCTAGCTCCTATAATTCACCCCTCCACTTT. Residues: CASSSGTSSSYNSPLHF.

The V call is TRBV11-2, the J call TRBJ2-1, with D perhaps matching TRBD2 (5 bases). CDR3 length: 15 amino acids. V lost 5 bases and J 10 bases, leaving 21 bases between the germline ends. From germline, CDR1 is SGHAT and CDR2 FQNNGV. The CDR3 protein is CASSREQIGVNEQFF. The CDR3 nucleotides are TGTGCCAGCAGCCGGGAACAAATAGGTGTCAACGAGCAGTTCTTC. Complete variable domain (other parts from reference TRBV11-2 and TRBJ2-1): EAGVAQSPRYKIIEKRQSVAFWCNPISGHATLYWYQQILGQGPKLLIQFQNNGVVDDSQLPKDRFSAERLKGVDSTLKIQPAKLEDSAVYLCASSREQIGVNEQFFGPGTRLTVL.

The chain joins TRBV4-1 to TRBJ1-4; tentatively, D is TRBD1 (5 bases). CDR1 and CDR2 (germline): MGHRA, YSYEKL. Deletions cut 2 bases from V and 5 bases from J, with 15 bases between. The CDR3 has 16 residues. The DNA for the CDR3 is TGCGCCAGCAGCCAAAACAGCGGGACGGCAAATGAAAAACTGTTTTTT. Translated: CASSQNSGTANEKLFF.

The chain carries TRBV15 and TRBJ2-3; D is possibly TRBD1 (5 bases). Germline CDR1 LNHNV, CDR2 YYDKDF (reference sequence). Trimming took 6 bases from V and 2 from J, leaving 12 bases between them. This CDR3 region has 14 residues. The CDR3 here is CATRQDGATDTQYF. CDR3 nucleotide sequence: TGTGCCACCAGACAGGACGGAGCCACAGATACGCAGTATTTT.

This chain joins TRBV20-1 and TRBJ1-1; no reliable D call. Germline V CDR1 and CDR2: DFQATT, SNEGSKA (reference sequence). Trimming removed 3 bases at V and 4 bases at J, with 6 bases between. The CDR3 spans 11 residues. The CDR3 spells CSAREGTEAFF. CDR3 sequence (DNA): TGCAGTGCTAGGGAGGGCACTGAAGCTTTCTTT.

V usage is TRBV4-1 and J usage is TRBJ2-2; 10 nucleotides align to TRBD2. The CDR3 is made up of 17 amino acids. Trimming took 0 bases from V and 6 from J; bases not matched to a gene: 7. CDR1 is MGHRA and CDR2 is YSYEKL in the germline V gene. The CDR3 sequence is CASSQDPAGGPPGELFF. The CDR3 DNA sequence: TGCGCCAGCAGCCAAGATCCAGCGGGGGGGCCCCCCGGGGAGCTGTTTTTT.

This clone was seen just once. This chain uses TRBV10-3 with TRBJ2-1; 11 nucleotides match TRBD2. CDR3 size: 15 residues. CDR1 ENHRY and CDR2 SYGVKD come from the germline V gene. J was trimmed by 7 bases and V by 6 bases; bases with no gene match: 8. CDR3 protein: CAISATSGGLNEQFF. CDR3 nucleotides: TGTGCCATCAGCGCTACTAGCGGGGGTTTGAATGAGCAGTTCTTC.

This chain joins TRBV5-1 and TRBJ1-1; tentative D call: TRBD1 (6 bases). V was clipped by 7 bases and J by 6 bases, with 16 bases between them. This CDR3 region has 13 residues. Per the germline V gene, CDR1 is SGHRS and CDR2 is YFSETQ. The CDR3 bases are TGCGCCAGCCGGCAGGGGACGATCCCTGAAGCTTTCTTT. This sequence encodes CASRQGTIPEAFF.

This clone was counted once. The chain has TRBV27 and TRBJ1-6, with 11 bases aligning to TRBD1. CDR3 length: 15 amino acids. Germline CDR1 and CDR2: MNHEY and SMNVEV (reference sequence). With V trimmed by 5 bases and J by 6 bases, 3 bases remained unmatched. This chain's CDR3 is CASSVGTGGNSPLHF. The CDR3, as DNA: TGTGCCAGCAGTGTAGGGACAGGGGGTAATTCACCCCTCCACTTT.

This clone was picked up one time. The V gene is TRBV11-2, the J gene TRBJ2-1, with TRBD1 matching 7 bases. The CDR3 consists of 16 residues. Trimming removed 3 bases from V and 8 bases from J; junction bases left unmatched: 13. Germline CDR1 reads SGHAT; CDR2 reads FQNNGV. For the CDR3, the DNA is TGTGCCAGCAGCTTCCGGGACAGTCCGCCCGGGGATGAGCAGTTCTTC. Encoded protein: CASSFRDSPPGDEQFF.

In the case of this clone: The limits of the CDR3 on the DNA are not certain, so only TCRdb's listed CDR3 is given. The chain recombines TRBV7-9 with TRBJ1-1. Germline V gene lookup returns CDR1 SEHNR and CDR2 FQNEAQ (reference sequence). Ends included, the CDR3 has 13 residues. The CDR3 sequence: CASTSGGAAEAFF.

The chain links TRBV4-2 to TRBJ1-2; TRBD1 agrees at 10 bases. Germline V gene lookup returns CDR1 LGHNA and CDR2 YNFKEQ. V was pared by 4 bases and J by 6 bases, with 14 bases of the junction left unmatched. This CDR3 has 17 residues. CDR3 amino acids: CASSRGTQPGQGNGYTF. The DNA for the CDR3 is TGTGCCAGCAGCCGCGGCACCCAACCGGGACAGGGGAATGGCTACACCTTC.